These 19 T cell receptor beta chains were sequenced from one sample in a study of vaccination and CD4 T cells after COVID-19. What these receptors recognize is not known. Sequence data for DNA of cultured CD4+ T cells were generated by the Oncomine TCR Beta short-read assay. TCRdb analysed the PCR reads with MiXCR anew, one entry per CDR3 protein. The table records over 10,000 distinct CDR3 sequences, 35% to 40% of them present only once. Treatment described: approximately 11-day PBMC culture with coronavirus spike peptide pools or control peptides (ViraFEST assay). The sequencing input was cultured CD4+ T cells from blood. All receptors come from a human donor with COVID-19.

This clonotype occurred a few times. The rearrangement links TRBV19 to TRBJ1-1; tentative D call: TRBD1 (5 bases). The CDR3 has 14 amino acids. Per germline, CDR1 LNHDA and CDR2 SQIVND (reference sequence). V lost 1 base and J 4 bases, leaving 10 bases between the germline ends. CDR3 DNA sequence: TGTGCCAGTAGTATAGCAGGGAGCAGCACTGAAGCTTTCTTT. It encodes CASSIAGSSTEAFF.

The J gene is TRBJ2-7, the V gene TRBV18; 8 bases match TRBD1. V lost 1 base and J lost 0; bases outside the gene matches: 11. The CDR3 is made up of 18 amino acids. CDR1 and CDR2 from the germline V gene are KGHSH and LQKENI. CDR3 in amino acids: CASSPRREATGDSYEQYF. The CDR3 bases are TGTGCCAGCTCACCACGCCGGGAAGCGACAGGGGACTCCTACGAGCAGTACTTC.

The table lists this clonotype with a few counts. This sequence joins TRBV27 and TRBJ1-2; TRBD1 matches at 12 bases. J gave up 4 bases and V 7 bases, and 28 bases lay outside the gene matches. The CDR3 has 22 residues. Germline CDR1 reads MNHEY; CDR2 reads SMNVEV (reference sequence). The CDR3: CASTLKITGQGATSLRSYGYTF. As DNA, the CDR3 is TGTGCCAGCACCCTGAAGATCACGGGACAGGGGGCCACCTCGCTTCGGTCCTATGGCTACACCTTC.

This clonotype was seen more than once but under ten times. This chain joins TRBV6-1 and TRBJ1-2; D might be TRBD1 (5 bases). Deletions cut 7 bases from V and 7 bases from J, with 13 bases between. Germline V CDR1 and CDR2: MNHNS, SASEGT. The CDR3 spans 12 residues. The CDR3 is CASTDSQFGYTF. The CDR3 DNA reads TGTGCCAGCACCGACAGCCAGTTTGGCTACACCTTC.

The J gene is TRBJ2-7, the V gene TRBV28; D may be TRBD1 (6 bases). CDR1 and CDR2 from the germline V gene are MDHEN and SYDVKM. This CDR3 is 15 amino acids long. Trimming took 6 bases from V and 3 from J, leaving 18 bases between them. The CDR3 DNA reads as TGTGCCAGCAGCCCCCCCACAGGGCTAAACTACGAGCAGTACTTC. This translates into CASSPPTGLNYEQYF.

This clonotype was detected a few times. CDR3 nucleotides: TGTGCCAGCAGAACACAAAAGCGGGGGGGGGGAGAGACCCAGTACTTC. Translating gives CASRTQKRGGGETQYF. V and J are TRBV6-2 or TRBV6-3 and TRBJ2-5; 10 bases agree with TRBD2. V lost 6 bases to trimming and J lost 4 bases; unmatched junction nucleotides: 11. CDR1 MNHEY and CDR2 SVGEGT come from the germline V gene. This CDR3 contains 16 residues.

The J gene is TRBJ2-2, the V gene TRBV6-1; maybe TRBD2 (5 bases). The CDR3 extends over 14 amino acids. Trimming shortened V by 7 bases and J by 2 bases, and 11 bases separated the two germline ends. The germline V gene encodes CDR1 MNHNS and CDR2 SASEGT. CDR3 sequence: CASIGEGNTGELFF. CDR3 DNA sequence: TGTGCCAGCATAGGAGAGGGCAACACCGGGGAGCTGTTTTTT.

This clonotype has just a few counts. The chain carries TRBV20-1 and TRBJ1-2; a possible D gene is TRBD1 (6 bases). The CDR3 is 15 amino acids. Deletions cut 6 bases from V and 4 bases from J, with 21 bases between. Germline-derived CDR1 and CDR2 are DFQATT and SNEGSKA (reference sequence). CDR3 residues: CSAGGSLQEVYGYTF. In DNA, the CDR3 is TGCAGTGCCGGGGGCAGCCTGCAGGAAGTCTATGGCTACACCTTC.

The rearrangement joins TRBV11-2 to TRBJ2-7, with D perhaps assigned TRBD1 or TRBD2 (5 bases each). The germline CDR1 and CDR2 sequences are SGHAT and FQNNGV. The CDR3 totals 12 residues. V gave up 5 bases and J gave up 11 bases, with 16 bases separating them. The CDR3 region has the DNA TGTGCCAGCAGCCCAAGTAGGGGAGAGGAGTACTTC. Translated, it gives CASSPSRGEEYF. The variable domain in full, completed from reference TRBV11-2 and TRBJ2-7, reads EAGVAQSPRYKIIEKRQSVAFWCNPISGHATLYWYQQILGQGPKLLIQFQNNGVVDDSQLPKDRFSAERLKGVDSTLKIQPAKLEDSAVYLCASSPSRGEEYFGPGTRLTVT.

There are a few counts of this clonotype. This chain links TRBV4-3 with TRBJ2-5, with D perhaps matching TRBD2 (7 bases). Trimming took 4 bases from V and 4 from J, leaving 19 bases between them. Germline V gene sequence: CDR1 LGHNA, CDR2 YSLEER. This CDR3 has 16 amino acids. The CDR3 spells CASSLAGGGVGETQYF. In DNA, the CDR3 is TGCGCCAGCAGCCTTGCCGGCGGGGGCGTCGGAGAGACCCAGTACTTC.

This clonotype was detected only a few times. The rearrangement uses TRBV12-3 or TRBV12-4 and TRBJ2-1; maybe TRBD2 (6 bases). The V end was cut by 2 bases, the J end by 5 bases, with 13 bases between. The CDR3 has 15 residues. CDR3 nucleotide sequence: TGTGCCAGCAGTTTACAGGCGGGGTTTAACAATGAGCAGTTCTTC. This gives the protein CASSLQAGFNNEQFF.

This chain joins TRBV14 and TRBJ1-2; D might be TRBD1 (5 bases). CDR3 length equals 14 residues. Trimming took 4 bases from V and 1 from J, leaving 10 bases between them. Germline V gives CDR1 SGHDN, CDR2 FVKESK. The CDR3 is CASSPGGGNYGYTF. CDR3 bases: TGTGCCAGCAGCCCCGGGGGGGGTAACTATGGCTACACCTTC.

This clonotype showed up just a few times. V and J are TRBV20-1 and TRBJ2-3; the match to TRBD1 covers 7 bases. V trimming: 5 bases; J trimming: 3 bases; junction bases outside the gene matches: 2. CDR3 length: 12 amino acids. The germline gives CDR1 DFQATT, CDR2 SNEGSKA (reference sequence). This CDR3 is CSAGGQTDTQYF. CDR3 nucleotide sequence: TGCAGTGCTGGGGGACAGACAGATACGCAGTATTTT.

Only a few counts were recorded for this clonotype. The V gene is TRBV27, the J gene TRBJ1-2; 7 positions match TRBD1. Unmatched junction bases numbered 9, after V lost 4 bases and J lost 7 bases. The CDR3 totals 14 residues. Germline V gives CDR1 MNHEY, CDR2 SMNVEV (reference sequence). The chain's CDR3 is CASSSTGRGGGYTF. The CDR3 nucleotides read TGTGCCAGCAGTTCGACAGGGAGAGGGGGTGGCTACACCTTC.

This chain uses TRBV27 with TRBJ2-2; D is undetermined. V lost 0 bases to trimming and J lost 4 bases, with 9 bases between them. In germline, CDR1 is MNHEY, CDR2 SMNVEV (reference sequence). The CDR3 totals 15 residues. For the CDR3, the DNA is TGTGCCAGCAGTTTATCGAACGGTGCCACCGGGGAGCTGTTTTTT. This encodes CASSLSNGATGELFF.

The chain couples TRBV6-5 to TRBJ1-3; D ambiguous. In germline, CDR1 is MNHEY, CDR2 SVGAGI. Deletions cut 3 bases from V and 0 bases from J, with 15 bases between. CDR3 size: 17 residues. The CDR3 spells CASSYSLPGDSGNTIYF. In DNA, the CDR3 is TGTGCCAGCAGTTATTCGTTACCCGGGGACTCTGGAAACACCATATATTTT.

In this sample, this clonotype turned up a few times. The genes are TRBV5-6 and TRBJ2-7, with D uncertain. V was shortened by 6 bases and J by 5 bases, with 12 bases between the two germline ends. There are 12 residues in the CDR3. CDR1 and CDR2 (germline): SGHDT, YYEEEE. The DNA of the CDR3 is TGTGCCAGCACCCTAGACCGCGACGAGCAGTACTTC. This translates into CASTLDRDEQYF.

The chain couples TRBV15 to TRBJ1-2; D gene ambiguous. This CDR3 region has 13 residues. Germline assignment: CDR1 LNHNV and CDR2 YYDKDF (reference sequence). V lost 3 bases, J lost 4 bases, and 9 bases lay in between. The CDR3 loop is CATSRAKGYGYTF. The CDR3 DNA reads as TGTGCCACCAGCAGGGCGAAGGGCTATGGCTACACCTTC.

The rearrangement links TRBV10-3 to TRBJ2-7; a possible D gene is TRBD1 (6 bases). The CDR3 totals 15 residues. Germline-derived CDR1 and CDR2 are ENHRY and SYGVKD. The V gene lost 2 bases and the J gene lost 6 bases, with 17 bases spanning the gap. CDR3 in amino acids: CAISEPENRASEQYF. CDR3 coding DNA: TGTGCCATCAGTGAGCCCGAGAACAGGGCTTCCGAGCAGTACTTC.